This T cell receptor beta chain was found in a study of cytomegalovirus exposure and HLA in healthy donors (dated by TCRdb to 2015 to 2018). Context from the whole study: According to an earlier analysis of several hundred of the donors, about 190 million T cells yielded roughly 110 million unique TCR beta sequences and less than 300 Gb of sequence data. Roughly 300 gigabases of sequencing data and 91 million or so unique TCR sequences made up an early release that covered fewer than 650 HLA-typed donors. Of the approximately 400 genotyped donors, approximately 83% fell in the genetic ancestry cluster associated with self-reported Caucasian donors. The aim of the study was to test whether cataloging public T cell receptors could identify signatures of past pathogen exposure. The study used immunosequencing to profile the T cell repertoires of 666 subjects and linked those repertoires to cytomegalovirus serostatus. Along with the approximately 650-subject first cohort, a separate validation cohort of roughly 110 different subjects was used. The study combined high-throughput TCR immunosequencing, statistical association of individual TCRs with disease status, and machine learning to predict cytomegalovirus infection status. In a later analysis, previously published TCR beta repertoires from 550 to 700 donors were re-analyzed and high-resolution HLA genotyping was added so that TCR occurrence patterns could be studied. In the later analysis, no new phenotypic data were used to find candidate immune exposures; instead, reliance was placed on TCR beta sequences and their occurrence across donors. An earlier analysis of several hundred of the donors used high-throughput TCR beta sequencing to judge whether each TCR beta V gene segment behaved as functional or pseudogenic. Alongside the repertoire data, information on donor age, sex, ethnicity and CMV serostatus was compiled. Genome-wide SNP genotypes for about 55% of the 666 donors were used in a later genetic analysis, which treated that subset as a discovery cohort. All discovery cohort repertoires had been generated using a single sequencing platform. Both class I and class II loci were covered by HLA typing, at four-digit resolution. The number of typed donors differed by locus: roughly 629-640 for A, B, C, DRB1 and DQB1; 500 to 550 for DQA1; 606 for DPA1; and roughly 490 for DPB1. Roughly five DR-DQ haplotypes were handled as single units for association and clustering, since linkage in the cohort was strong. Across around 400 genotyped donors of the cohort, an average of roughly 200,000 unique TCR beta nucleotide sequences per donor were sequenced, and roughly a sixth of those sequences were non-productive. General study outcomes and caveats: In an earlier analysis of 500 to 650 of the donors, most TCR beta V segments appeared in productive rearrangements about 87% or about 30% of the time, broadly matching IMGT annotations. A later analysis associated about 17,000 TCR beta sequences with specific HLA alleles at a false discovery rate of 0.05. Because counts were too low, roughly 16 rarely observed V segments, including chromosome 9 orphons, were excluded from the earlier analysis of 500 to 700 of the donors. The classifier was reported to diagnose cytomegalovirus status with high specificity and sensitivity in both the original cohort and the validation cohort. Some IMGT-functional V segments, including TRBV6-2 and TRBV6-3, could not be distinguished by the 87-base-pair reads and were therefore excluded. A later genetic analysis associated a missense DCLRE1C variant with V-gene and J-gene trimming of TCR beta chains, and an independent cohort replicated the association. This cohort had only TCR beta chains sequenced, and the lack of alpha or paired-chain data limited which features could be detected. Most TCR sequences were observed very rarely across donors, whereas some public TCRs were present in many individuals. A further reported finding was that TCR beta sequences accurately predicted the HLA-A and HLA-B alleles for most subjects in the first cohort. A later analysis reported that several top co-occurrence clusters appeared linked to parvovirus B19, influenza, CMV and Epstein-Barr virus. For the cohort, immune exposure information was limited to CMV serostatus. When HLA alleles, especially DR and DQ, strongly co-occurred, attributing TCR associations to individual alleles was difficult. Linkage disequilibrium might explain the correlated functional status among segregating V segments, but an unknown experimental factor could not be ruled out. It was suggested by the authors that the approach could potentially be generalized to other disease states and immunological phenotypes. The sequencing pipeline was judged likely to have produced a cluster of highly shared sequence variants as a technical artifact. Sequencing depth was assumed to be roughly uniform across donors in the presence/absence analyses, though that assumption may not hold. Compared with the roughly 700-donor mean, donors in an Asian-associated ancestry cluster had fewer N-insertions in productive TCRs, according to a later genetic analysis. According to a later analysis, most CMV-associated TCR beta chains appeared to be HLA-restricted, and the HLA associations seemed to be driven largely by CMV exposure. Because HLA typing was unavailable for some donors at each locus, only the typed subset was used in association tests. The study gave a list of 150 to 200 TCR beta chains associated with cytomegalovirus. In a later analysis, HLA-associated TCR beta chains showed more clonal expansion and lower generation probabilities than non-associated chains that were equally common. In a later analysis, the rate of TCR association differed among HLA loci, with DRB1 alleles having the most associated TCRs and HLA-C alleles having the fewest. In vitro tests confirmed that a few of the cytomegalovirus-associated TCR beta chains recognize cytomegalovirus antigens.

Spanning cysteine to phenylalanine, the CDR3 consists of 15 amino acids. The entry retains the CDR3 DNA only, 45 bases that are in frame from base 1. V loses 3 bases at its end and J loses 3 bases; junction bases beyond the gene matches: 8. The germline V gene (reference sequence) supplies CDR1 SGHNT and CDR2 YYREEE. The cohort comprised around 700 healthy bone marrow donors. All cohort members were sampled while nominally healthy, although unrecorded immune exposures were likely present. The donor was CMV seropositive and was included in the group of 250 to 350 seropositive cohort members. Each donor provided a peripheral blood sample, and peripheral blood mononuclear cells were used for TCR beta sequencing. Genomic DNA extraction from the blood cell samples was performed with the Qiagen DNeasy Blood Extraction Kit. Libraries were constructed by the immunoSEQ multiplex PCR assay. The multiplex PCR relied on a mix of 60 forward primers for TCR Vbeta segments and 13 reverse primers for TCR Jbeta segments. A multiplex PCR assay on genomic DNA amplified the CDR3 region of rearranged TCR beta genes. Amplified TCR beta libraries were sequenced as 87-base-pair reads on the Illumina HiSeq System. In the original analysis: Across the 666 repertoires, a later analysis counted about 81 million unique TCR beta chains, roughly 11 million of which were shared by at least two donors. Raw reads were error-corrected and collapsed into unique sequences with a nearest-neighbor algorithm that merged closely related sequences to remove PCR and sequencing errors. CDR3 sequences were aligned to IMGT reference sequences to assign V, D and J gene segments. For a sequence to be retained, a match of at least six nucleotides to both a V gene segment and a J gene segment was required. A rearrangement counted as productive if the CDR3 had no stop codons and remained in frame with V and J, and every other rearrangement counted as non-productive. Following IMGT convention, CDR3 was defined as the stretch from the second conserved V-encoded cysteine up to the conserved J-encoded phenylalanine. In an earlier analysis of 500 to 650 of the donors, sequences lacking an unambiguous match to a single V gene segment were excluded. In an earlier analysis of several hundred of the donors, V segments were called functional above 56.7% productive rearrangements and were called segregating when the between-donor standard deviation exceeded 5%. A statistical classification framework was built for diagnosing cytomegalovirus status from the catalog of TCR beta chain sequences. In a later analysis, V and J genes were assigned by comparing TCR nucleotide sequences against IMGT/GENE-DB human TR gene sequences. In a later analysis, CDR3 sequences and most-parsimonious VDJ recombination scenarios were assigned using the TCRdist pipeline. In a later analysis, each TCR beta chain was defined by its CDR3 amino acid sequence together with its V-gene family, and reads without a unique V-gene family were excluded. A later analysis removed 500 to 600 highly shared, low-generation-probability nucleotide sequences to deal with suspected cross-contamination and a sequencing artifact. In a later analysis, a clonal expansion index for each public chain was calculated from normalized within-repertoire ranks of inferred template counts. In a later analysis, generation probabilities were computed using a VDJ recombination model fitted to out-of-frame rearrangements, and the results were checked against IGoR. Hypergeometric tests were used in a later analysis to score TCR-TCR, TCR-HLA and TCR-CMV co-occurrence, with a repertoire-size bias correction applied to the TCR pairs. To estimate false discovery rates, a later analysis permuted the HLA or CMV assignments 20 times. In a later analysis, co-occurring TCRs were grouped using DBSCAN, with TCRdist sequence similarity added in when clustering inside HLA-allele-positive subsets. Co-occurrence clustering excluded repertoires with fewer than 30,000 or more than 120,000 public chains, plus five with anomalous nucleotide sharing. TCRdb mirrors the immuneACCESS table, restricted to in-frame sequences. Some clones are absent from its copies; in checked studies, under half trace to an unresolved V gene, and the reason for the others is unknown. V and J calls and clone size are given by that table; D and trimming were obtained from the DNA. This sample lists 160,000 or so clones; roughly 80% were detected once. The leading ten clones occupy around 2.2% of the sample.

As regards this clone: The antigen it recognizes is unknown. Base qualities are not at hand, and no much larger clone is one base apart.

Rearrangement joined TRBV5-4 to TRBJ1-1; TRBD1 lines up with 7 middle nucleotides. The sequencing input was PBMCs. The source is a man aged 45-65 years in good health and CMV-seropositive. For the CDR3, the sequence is CASSWQGVQDTEAFF. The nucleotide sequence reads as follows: TGTGCCAGCAGCTGGCAGGGGGTGCAGGACACTGAAGCTTTCTTT.